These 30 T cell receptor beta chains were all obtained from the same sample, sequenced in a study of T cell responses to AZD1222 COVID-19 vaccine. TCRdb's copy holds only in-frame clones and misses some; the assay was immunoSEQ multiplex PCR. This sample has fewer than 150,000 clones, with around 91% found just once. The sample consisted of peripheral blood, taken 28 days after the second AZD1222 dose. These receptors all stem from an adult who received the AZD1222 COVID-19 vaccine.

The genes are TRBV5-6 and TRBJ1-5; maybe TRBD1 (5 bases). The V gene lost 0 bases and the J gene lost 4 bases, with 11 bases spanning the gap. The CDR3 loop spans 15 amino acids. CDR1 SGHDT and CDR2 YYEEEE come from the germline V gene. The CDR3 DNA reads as TGTGCCAGCAGCTTGGCGGGACGGGATAATCAGCCCCAGCATTTT. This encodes CASSLAGRDNQPQHF.

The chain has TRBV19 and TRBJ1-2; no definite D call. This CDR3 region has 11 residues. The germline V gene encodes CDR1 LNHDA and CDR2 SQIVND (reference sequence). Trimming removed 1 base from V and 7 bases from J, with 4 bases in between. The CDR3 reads CASSIAGGYTF. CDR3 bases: TGTGCCAGTAGTATAGCTGGTGGCTACACCTTC.

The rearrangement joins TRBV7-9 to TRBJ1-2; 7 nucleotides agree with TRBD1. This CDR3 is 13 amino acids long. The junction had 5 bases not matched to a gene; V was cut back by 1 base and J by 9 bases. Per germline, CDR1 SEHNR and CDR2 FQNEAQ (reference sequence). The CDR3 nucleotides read TGTGCCAGCAGCTTAGAGGGGGCTAGGAGCTACACCTTC. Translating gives CASSLEGARSYTF. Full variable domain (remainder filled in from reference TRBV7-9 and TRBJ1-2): DTGVSQNPRHKITKRGQNVTFRCDPISEHNRLYWYRQTLGQGPEFLTYFQNEAQLEKSRLLSDRFSAERPKGSFSTLEIQRTEQGDSAMYLCASSLEGARSYTFGSGTRLTVV.

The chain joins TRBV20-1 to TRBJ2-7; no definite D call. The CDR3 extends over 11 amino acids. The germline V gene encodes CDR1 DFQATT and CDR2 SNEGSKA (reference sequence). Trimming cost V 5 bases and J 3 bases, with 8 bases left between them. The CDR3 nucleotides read TGCAGTGCTTACTTATTCTACGAGCAGTACTTC. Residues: CSAYLFYEQYF.

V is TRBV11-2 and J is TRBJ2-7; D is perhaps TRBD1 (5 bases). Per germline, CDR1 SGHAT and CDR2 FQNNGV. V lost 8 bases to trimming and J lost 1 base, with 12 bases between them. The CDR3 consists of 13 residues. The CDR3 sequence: CASGQQRSYEQYF. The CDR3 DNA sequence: TGTGCCAGCGGACAACAGCGATCCTACGAGCAGTACTTC.

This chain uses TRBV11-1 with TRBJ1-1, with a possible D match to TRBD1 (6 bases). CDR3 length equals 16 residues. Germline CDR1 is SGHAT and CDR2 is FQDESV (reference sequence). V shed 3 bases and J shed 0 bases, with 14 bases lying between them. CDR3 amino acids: CASSFPWQGMNTEAFF. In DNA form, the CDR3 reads TGTGCCAGCAGCTTCCCCTGGCAGGGGATGAACACTGAAGCTTTCTTT. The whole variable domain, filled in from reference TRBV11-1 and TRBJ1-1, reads EAEVAQSPRYKITEKSQAVAFWCDPISGHATLYWYRQILGQGPELLVQFQDESVVDDSQLPKDRFSAERLKGVDSTLKIQPAELGDSAMYLCASSFPWQGMNTEAFFGQGTRLTVV.

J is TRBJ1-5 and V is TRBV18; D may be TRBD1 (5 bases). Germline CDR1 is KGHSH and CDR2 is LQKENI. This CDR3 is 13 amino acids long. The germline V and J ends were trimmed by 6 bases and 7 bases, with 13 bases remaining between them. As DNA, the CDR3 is TGTGCCAGCTCCGTGGGGGTAGGCCAGCCCCAGCATTTT. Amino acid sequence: CASSVGVGQPQHF.

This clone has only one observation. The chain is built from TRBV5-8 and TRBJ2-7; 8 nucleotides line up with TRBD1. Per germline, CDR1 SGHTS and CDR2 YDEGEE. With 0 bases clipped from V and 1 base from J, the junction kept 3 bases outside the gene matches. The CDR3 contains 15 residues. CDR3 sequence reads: CASSLEGTGSYEQYF. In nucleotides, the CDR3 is TGTGCCAGCAGCTTGGAAGGGACAGGATCCTACGAGCAGTACTTC.

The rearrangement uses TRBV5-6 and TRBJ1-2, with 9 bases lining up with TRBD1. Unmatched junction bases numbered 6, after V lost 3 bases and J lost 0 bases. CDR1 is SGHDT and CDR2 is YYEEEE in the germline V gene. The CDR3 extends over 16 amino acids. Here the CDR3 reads CASSSHGTGPNYGYTF. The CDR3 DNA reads TGTGCCAGCAGCTCACACGGGACAGGGCCTAACTATGGCTACACCTTC.

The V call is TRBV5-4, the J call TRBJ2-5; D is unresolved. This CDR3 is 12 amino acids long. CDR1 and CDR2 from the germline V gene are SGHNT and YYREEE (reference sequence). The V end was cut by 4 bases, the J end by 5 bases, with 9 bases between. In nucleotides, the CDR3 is TGTGCCAGCAGCCCCAGAGAGGAGACCCAGTACTTC. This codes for CASSPREETQYF.

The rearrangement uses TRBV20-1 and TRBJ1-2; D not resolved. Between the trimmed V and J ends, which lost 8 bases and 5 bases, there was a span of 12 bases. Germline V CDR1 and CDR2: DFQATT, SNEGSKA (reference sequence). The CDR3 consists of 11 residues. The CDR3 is CSRPYGYGYTF. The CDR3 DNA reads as TGCAGTCGGCCGTATGGGTATGGCTACACCTTC.

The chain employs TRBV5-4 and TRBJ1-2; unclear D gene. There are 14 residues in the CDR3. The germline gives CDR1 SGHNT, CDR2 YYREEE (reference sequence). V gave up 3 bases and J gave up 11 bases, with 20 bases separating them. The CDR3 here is CASSWKTGALRYTF. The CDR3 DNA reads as TGTGCCAGCAGCTGGAAGACTGGAGCCCTAAGGTACACCTTC.

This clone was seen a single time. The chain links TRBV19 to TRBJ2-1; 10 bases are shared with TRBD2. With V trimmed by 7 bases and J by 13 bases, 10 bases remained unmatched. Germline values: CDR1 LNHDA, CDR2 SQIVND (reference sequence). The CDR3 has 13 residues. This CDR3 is CASTPSGSGGQFF. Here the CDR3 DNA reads TGTGCCAGTACTCCTAGCGGGAGTGGAGGACAGTTCTTC.

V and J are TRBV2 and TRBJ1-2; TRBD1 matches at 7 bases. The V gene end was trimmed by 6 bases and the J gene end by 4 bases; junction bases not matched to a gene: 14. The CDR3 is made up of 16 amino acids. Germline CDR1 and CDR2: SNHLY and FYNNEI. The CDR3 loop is CASRGPRKGASYGYTF. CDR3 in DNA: TGTGCCAGCAGGGGACCCCGGAAGGGGGCGAGCTATGGCTACACCTTC. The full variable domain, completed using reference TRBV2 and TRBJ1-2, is EPEVTQTPSHQVTQMGQEVILRCVPISNHLYFYWYRQILGQKVEFLVSFYNNEISEKSEIFDDQFSVERPDGSNFTLKIRSTKLEDSAMYFCASRGPRKGASYGYTFGSGTRLTVV.

This CDR3 reads CASGLGQPQHF. CDR3 in DNA: TGTGCCAGCGGTTTGGGGCAGCCCCAGCATTTT. The chain couples TRBV6-2 or TRBV6-3 to TRBJ1-5; D ambiguous. Germline V gene sequence: CDR1 MNHEY, CDR2 SVGEGT. V lost 8 bases and J 7 bases, leaving 9 bases between the germline ends. The CDR3 runs 11 residues.

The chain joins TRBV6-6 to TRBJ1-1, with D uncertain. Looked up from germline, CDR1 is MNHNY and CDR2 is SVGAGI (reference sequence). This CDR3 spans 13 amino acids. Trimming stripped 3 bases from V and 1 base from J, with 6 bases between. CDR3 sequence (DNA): TGTGCCAGCAGTTATGGTTGGAACACTGAAGCTTTCTTT. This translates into CASSYGWNTEAFF.

For the CDR3, the DNA is TGTGCCACCAGCAGGGCCCTGACAGGGGGCTTCGACGAGCAGTACGTC. As protein: CATSRALTGGFDEQYV. The chain joins TRBV15 to TRBJ2-7, with TRBD1 matching 10 bases. This CDR3 has 16 amino acids. The V and J ends lost 3 bases and 5 bases, in that order; junction bases with no gene match: 10. From germline, CDR1 is LNHNV and CDR2 YYDKDF (reference sequence).

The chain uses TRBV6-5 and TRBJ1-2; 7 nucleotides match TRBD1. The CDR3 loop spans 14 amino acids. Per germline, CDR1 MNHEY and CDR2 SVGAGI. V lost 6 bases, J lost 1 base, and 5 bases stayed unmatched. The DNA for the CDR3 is TGTGCCAGCAGACCCGGACAGGTTAACTATGGCTACACCTTC. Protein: CASRPGQVNYGYTF.

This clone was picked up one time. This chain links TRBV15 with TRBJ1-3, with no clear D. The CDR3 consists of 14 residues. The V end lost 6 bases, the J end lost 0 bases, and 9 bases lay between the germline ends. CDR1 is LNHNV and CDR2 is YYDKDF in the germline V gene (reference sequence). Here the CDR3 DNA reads TGTGCCACCAGTCTTCAGACCTCTGGAAACACCATATATTTT. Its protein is CATSLQTSGNTIYF.

The DNA for the CDR3 is TGTGCCAGCAGATATACAGGGAACTATAGCAATCAGCCCCAGCATTTT. Amino acids: CASRYTGNYSNQPQHF. V usage is TRBV7-2 and J usage is TRBJ1-5, with D perhaps matching TRBD1 (6 bases). The CDR3 contains 16 residues. The germline CDR1 and CDR2 sequences are SGHTA and FQGNSA. The V and J ends lost 6 bases and 0 bases respectively, with 15 bases between them.

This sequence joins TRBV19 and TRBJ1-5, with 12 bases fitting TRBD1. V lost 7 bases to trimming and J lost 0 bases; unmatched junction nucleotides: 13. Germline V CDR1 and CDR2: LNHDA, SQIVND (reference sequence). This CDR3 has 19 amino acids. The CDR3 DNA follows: TGTGCCAGTACCACTAGGCGGGACAGGGGGCCGTATAGCAATCAGCCCCAGCATTTT. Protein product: CASTTRRDRGPYSNQPQHF.

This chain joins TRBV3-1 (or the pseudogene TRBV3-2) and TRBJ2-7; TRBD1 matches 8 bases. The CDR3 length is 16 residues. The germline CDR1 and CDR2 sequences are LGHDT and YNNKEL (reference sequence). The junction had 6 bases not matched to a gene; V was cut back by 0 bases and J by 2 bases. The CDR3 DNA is TGTGCCAGCAGCCAAGATCGGGGGACAGGAACCTACGAGCAGTACTTC. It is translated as CASSQDRGTGTYEQYF.

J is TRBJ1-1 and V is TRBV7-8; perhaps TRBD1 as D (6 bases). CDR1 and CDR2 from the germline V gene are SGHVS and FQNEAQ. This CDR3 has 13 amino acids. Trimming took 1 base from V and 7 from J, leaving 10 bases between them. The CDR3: CASSLDRVDEAFF. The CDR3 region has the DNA TGTGCCAGCAGCTTAGACAGGGTCGATGAAGCTTTCTTT.

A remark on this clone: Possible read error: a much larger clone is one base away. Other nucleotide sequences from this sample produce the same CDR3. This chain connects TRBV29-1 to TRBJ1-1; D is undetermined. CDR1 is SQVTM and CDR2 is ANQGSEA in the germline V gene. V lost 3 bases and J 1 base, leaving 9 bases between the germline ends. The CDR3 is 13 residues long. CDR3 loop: CSVDRPENTEAFF. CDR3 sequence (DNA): TGCAGCGTTGACAGACCCGAGAACACTGAAGCTTTCTTT. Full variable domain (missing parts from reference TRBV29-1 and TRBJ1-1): SAVISQKPSRDICQRGTSLTIQCQVDSQVTMMFWYRQQPGQSLTLIATANQGSEATYESGFVIDKFPISRPNLTFSTLTVSNMSPEDSSIYLCSVDRPENTEAFFGQGTRLTVV.

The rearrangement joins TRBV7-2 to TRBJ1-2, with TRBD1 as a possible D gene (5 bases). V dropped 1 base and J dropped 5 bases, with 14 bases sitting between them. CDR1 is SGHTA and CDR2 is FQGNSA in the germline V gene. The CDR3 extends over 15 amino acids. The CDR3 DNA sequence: TGTGCCAGCAGCTTAGATGGGGCCTTTTGGTATGGCTACACCTTC. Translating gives CASSLDGAFWYGYTF.

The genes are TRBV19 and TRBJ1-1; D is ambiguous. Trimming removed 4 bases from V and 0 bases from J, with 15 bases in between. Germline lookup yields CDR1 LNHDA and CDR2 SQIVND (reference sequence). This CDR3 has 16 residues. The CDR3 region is CASSRGSKRLNTEAFF. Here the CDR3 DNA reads TGTGCCAGTAGTAGAGGGAGTAAGCGTCTGAACACTGAAGCTTTCTTT.

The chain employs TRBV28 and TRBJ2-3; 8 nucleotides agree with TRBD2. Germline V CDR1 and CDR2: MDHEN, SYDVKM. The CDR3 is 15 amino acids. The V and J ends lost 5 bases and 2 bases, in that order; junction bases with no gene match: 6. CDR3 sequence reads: CASSDPAGVTDTQYF. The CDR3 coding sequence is TGTGCCAGCAGTGACCCAGCGGGAGTCACAGATACGCAGTATTTT. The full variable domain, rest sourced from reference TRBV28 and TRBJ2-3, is DVKVTQSSRYLVKRTGEKVFLECVQDMDHENMFWYRQDPGLGLRLIYFSYDVKMKEKGDIPEGYSVSREKKERFSLILESASTNQTSMYLCASSDPAGVTDTQYFGPGTRLTVL.

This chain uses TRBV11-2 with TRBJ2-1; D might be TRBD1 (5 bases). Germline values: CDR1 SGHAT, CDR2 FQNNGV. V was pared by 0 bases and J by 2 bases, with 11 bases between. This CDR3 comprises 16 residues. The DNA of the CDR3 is TGTGCCAGCAGCTTAGATCCGGCAGGGACCTACAATGAGCAGTTCTTC. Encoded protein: CASSLDPAGTYNEQFF.

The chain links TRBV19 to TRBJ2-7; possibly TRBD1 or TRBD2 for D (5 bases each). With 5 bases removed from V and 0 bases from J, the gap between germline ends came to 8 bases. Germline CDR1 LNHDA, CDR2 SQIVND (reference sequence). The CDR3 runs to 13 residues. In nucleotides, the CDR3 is TGTGCCAGTAGTTCGGGGACCTCCTACGAGCAGTACGTC. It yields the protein CASSSGTSYEQYV.

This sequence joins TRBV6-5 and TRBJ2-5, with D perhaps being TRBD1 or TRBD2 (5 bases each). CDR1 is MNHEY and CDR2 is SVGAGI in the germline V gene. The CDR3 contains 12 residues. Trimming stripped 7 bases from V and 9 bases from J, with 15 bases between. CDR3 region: CASNRGPNSQYF. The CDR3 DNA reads TGTGCCAGCAACCGGGGCCCAAACTCCCAGTACTTC.